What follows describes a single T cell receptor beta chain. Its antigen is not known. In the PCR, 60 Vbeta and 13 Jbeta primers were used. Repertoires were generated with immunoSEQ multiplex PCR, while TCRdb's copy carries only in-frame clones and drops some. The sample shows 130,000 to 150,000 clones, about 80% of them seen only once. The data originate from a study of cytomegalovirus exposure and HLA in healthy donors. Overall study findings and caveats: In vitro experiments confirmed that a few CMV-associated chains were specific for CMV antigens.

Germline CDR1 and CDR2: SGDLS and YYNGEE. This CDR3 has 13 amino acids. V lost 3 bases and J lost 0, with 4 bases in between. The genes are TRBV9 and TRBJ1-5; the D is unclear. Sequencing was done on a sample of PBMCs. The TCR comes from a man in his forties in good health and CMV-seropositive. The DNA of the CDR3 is TGTGCCAGCAGCGAACATAGCAATCAGCCCCAGCATTTT. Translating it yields CASSEHSNQPQHF.